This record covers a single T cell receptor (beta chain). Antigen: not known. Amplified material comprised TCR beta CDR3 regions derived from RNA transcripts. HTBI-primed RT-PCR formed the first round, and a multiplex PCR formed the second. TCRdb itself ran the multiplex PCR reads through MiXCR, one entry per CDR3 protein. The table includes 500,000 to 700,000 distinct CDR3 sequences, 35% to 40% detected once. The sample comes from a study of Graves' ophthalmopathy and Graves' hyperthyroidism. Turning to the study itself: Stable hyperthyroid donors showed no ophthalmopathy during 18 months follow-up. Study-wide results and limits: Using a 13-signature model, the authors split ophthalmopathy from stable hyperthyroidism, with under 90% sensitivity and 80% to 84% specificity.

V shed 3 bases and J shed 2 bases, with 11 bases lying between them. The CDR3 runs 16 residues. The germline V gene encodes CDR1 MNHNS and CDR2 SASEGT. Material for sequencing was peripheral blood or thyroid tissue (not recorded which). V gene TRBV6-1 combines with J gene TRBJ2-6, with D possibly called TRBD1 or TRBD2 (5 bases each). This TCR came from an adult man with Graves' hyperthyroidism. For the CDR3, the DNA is TGTGCCAGCAGTGAGTGGGACGTCCCTGGGGCCAACGTCCTGACTTTC. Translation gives CASSEWDVPGANVLTF.